The 29 T cell receptor beta chains listed next were all sequenced from one sample in a study of T cells in women clearing cervical HPV infection. The repertoire was sequenced with immunoSEQ multiplex PCR; TCRdb's copy has only in-frame clones and lacks some. The listing records approximately 31,000 clones. The sequencing input was blood buffy coat. The origin of the receptors is a woman aged 18-70 years with a cervical HPV16 infection that either progressed to CIN3+ or cleared (not recorded which).

As regards this clone: The DNA ends 3 residues before the CDR3 does, and the rest of the CDR3 is filled in from the germline J gene. The chain employs TRBV5-1 and TRBJ2-4; D might be TRBD2 (6 bases). This CDR3 contains 17 residues. The V end was cut by 3 bases, the J end by 2 bases, with 18 bases between. Germline-derived CDR1 and CDR2 are SGHRS and YFSETQ. The chain's CDR3 is CASSSEGSRSPKNIQYF. CDR3 DNA, as far as it was read: TGCGCCAGCAGCTCGGAGGGTTCCAGAAGTCCCAAAAACATT. The whole variable domain, remainder taken from reference TRBV5-1 and TRBJ2-4, is KAGVTQTPRYLIKTRGQQVTLSCSPISGHRSVSWYQQTPGQGLQFLFEYFSETQRNKGNFPGRFSGRQFSNSRSEMNVSTLELGDSALYLCASSSEGSRSPKNIQYFGAGTRLSVL.

Concerning this clone: One junction end does not reproduce the germline sequence, and a read error may be involved. The read ends 3 residues before the CDR3 terminus; that terminus is restored from the germline J gene. The chain carries TRBV7-8 and TRBJ1-5, with unresolved D. This CDR3 region has 17 residues. Germline-derived CDR1 and CDR2 are SGHVS and FQNEAQ. This chain's CDR3 is CASSLVVQPNSHQPQHF. The covered CDR3 bases are TGTGCCAGCAGCTTAGTGGTACAACCCAATAGCCATCAGCCC.

In regard to this clone: From the germline J gene comes the end of the CDR3, since the read stops 3 residues before it. The J gene is TRBJ2-1, the V gene TRBV28, with unresolved D. The CDR3 is 15 amino acids. V lost 5 bases and J 0 bases, leaving 11 bases between the germline ends. CDR1 is MDHEN, CDR2 SYDVKM, per germline. The part of the CDR3 DNA that was read is TGTGCCAGCAGTGAAAGCGCCAGCTCCTACAATGAG. Its translation is CASSESASSYNE. From start to end, the CDR3 is CASSESASSYNEQFF.

This clone registers medium-sized by frequency. The missing CDR3 end, 3 residues past where the read stops, is filled in from the germline J gene. The chain couples TRBV20-1 to TRBJ2-5; perhaps TRBD2 as D (7 bases). V lost 3 bases to trimming and J lost 2 bases, with 13 bases between them. The CDR3 has 14 residues. Germline lookup yields CDR1 DFQATT and CDR2 SNEGSKA (reference sequence). CDR3 DNA (partial): TGCAGTGCTAGGAGGGGGGGGCTACAAGAGACC. It encodes CSARRGGLQET. The CDR3 as a whole reads CSARRGGLQETQYF.

In regard to this clone: Read sequence stops 3 residues before the CDR3 end, and the germline J gene provides the missing end. The chain couples TRBV20-1 to TRBJ2-1; 8 bases are a match to TRBD2. The germline gives CDR1 DFQATT, CDR2 SNEGSKA (reference sequence). This CDR3 region has 15 residues. Trimming cost V 0 bases and J 7 bases; bases outside gene matches: 8. The CDR3 spells CSARDRSGSQNEQFF. CDR3 DNA (partial): TGCAGTGCTAGAGATCGGAGCGGGAGTCAGAATGAG.

Comments on this clone: Read coverage stops 3 residues before the CDR3 terminus; the germline J gene supplies the remainder. The rearrangement uses TRBV29-1 and TRBJ2-7, with TRBD1 matching 7 bases. Germline V gene data show CDR1 as SQVTM and CDR2 as ANQGSEA. CDR3 size: 15 residues. With 6 bases clipped from V and 3 bases from J, the junction kept 14 bases outside the gene matches. This CDR3 is CSVETLNRGFYEQYF. The part of the CDR3 DNA that was read is TGCAGCGTCGAAACACTAAACAGGGGATTCTACGAG.

To note about this clone: Read coverage stops 3 residues before the CDR3 terminus; the germline J gene supplies the remainder. The chain couples TRBV7-6 to TRBJ2-4, with 11 bases fitting TRBD2. Germline CDR1 SGHVS, CDR2 FNYEAQ. This CDR3 spans 15 amino acids. The sequenced part of the CDR3 DNA is TGTGCCAGCAGCGTTAGCGGGGGGGCCACAGAGACT. This sequence encodes CASSVSGGATET. The complete CDR3 protein is CASSVSGGATETQYF.

A word on this clone: The read gets to within 3 residues of the CDR3 end, and the germline J gene fills in the rest. The rearrangement links TRBV2 to TRBJ1-6; 12 bases are shared with TRBD1. V was pared by 6 bases and J by 9 bases, with 15 bases of the junction left unmatched. Germline V gene lookup returns CDR1 SNHLY and CDR2 FYNNEI. CDR3 size: 18 residues. CDR3 DNA, as far as it was read: TGTGCCAGCAGACCCTCGGGACAGGGGGCCTTAATCAGTTCACCC. This gives the protein CASRPSGQGALISSP. The whole CDR3 protein reads CASRPSGQGALISSPLHF.

A note on this clone: The read falls 3 residues short of the CDR3 end, and the missing part is taken from the germline J gene. V gene TRBV30 combines with J gene TRBJ1-6; D possibly corresponds to TRBD1 (6 bases). V was cut by 0 bases and J by 8 bases, with 8 bases left in between. CDR1 is GTSNPN, CDR2 SVGIG, per germline (reference sequence). CDR3 size: 13 residues. CDR3 bases read: TGTGCCTGGAGTGTACAGGGAGATTCACCC. This gives the protein CAWSVQGDSP. The whole CDR3 is CAWSVQGDSPLHF.

Concerning this clone itself: Read sequence stops 3 residues before the CDR3 end, and the germline J gene provides the missing end. The chain recombines TRBV12-3 or TRBV12-4 with TRBJ2-5; D remains unclear. Trimming shortened V by 2 bases and J by 2 bases, and 9 bases separated the two germline ends. CDR3 length: 14 amino acids. The CDR3 DNA, read in part, is TGTGCCAGCAGTTTACCGACAACTCAAGAGACC. Translated: CASSLPTTQET. The whole CDR3 is CASSLPTTQETQYF.

Turning to this clone: The read ends 3 residues early relative to the CDR3; the germline J gene fills the gap. The J gene is TRBJ2-1, the V gene TRBV19, with TRBD2 matching 7 bases. This CDR3 has 16 amino acids. From germline, CDR1 is LNHDA and CDR2 SQIVND (reference sequence). V trimming: 7 bases; J trimming: 4 bases; junction bases outside the gene matches: 13. The sequenced part of the CDR3 DNA is TGTGCCAGTACTCCCGGTCCGGGGGGAGGGTACAATGAG. It is translated as CASTPGPGGGYNE. From start to end, the CDR3 is CASTPGPGGGYNEQFF. Full variable domain (rest looked up from reference TRBV19 and TRBJ2-1): DGGITQSPKYLFRKEGQNVTLSCEQNLNHDAMYWYRQDPGQGLRLIYYSQIVNDFQKGDIAEGYSVSREKKESFPLTVTSAQKNPTAFYLCASTPGPGGGYNEQFFGPGTRLTVL.

As to this clone: The read gets to within 3 residues of the CDR3 end, and the germline J gene fills in the rest. The J gene is TRBJ2-6, the V gene TRBV2; 8 nucleotides agree with TRBD1. The CDR3 runs 16 residues. The ends lost 4 bases at V and 2 bases at J; junction bases unmatched: 4. Germline V gene sequence: CDR1 SNHLY, CDR2 FYNNEI. CDR3 region: CASSAQGAAGANVLTF. The sequenced part of the CDR3 DNA is TGTGCCAGCAGTGCCCAGGGGGCGGCTGGGGCCAACGTC.

In regard to this clone: The read terminates 3 residues before the CDR3 end, so the remaining end is supplied by the germline J gene. The chain employs TRBV30 and TRBJ1-1; maybe TRBD1 (5 bases). The CDR3 covers 15 residues. Trimming shortened V by 4 bases and J by 0 bases, and 15 bases separated the two germline ends. Germline CDR1 GTSNPN, CDR2 SVGIG (reference sequence). Incomplete CDR3 DNA: TGTGCCTGGAATGGAAACAGGTTGATGAACACTGAA. Protein: CAWNGNRLMNTE. The CDR3, in full, reads CAWNGNRLMNTEAFF.

Details on this clone: The sequenced fragment ends 3 residues before the CDR3 boundary, so the rest is inferred from the germline J gene. V gene TRBV13 combines with J gene TRBJ2-7, with 7 bases identical to TRBD1. V was pared by 0 bases and J by 2 bases, with 25 bases of the junction left unmatched. This CDR3 has 22 amino acids. Germline values: CDR1 PRHDT, CDR2 FYEKMQ (reference sequence). CDR3 DNA (partial): TGTGCCAGCAGCTTAGGGCAGACAGGGCGCCTGGTGAACCTTTGGACCACCTACGAG. Amino acids: CASSLGQTGRLVNLWTTYE. The CDR3 in full is CASSLGQTGRLVNLWTTYEQYF.

About this clone itself: Read data end 3 residues before the CDR3 end; the end is taken from the germline J gene. This chain uses TRBV7-6 with TRBJ2-7; maybe TRBD1 (5 bases). The CDR3 extends over 15 amino acids. V was cut by 1 base and J by 0 bases, with 10 bases left in between. Germline CDR1 SGHVS, CDR2 FNYEAQ. The CDR3 here is CASSLGPGLSYEQYF. The sequenced CDR3 bases are TGTGCCAGCAGCTTAGGACCAGGGCTCTCCTACGAG.

In regard to this clone: The CDR3 end is not reached by the read, which stops 3 residues before it; the germline J gene fills it in. The chain joins TRBV7-6 to TRBJ2-3; D may be TRBD1 (6 bases). V was pared by 5 bases and J by 2 bases, with 11 bases between. CDR3 length: 14 amino acids. CDR1 and CDR2 from the germline V gene are SGHVS and FNYEAQ. The chain's CDR3 is CASSQGTYTDTQYF. The part of the CDR3 DNA that was read is TGTGCCAGCAGCCAGGGGACCTACACAGATACG.

Concerning this clone: Read sequence stops 3 residues before the CDR3 end, and the germline J gene provides the missing end. The chain combines TRBV5-1 with TRBJ2-5; 13 positions match TRBD2. The CDR3 contains 18 residues. The V gene end was trimmed by 3 bases and the J gene end by 4 bases; junction bases not matched to a gene: 12. Germline-derived CDR1 and CDR2 are SGHRS and YFSETQ. Partial CDR3 DNA: TGCGCCAGCAGCTCCGGCGTCCGACTAGCGGGAGGACCAGAGACC. This encodes CASSSGVRLAGGPET. Given in full, the CDR3 is CASSSGVRLAGGPETQYF.

CDR3 in amino acids: CASSKAVENIQYF. Incomplete CDR3 DNA: TGTGCCAGTAGTAAGGCCGTGGAAAACATT. The V and J genes are TRBV19 and TRBJ2-4; D remains unclear. The read ends 3 residues before the CDR3 terminus; that terminus is restored from the germline J gene. Germline-derived CDR1 and CDR2 are LNHDA and SQIVND (reference sequence). This CDR3 region has 13 residues. Trimming shortened V by 4 bases and J by 5 bases, and 9 bases separated the two germline ends.

With respect to this clone: The read ends 3 residues early relative to the CDR3; the germline J gene fills the gap. The rearrangement links TRBV19 to TRBJ2-7, with TRBD2 matching 14 bases. The V segment lost 6 bases and the J segment 1 base; nucleotides outside the gene matches: 11. The CDR3 runs to 18 residues. Per germline, CDR1 LNHDA and CDR2 SQIVND (reference sequence). Incomplete CDR3 DNA: TGTGCCAGTAGCCAACCGGGACTAGCGGGGGAGGGATCCTACGAG. It specifies CASSQPGLAGEGSYE. The CDR3 as a whole reads CASSQPGLAGEGSYEQYF.

With regard to this clone: The read terminates 3 residues ahead of where the CDR3 ends, so the germline J gene completes it. The rearrangement joins TRBV12-5 to TRBJ2-7; the D gene is possibly TRBD1 (6 bases). Trimming shortened V by 1 base and J by 6 bases, and 19 bases separated the two germline ends. Germline CDR1 reads LGHNT; CDR2 reads FRNRAP. The CDR3 extends over 16 amino acids. The part of the CDR3 DNA that was read is TGTGCTAGTGGTTTGGGGGGACACCTCGTACTTCGCGAG. Its translation: CASGLGGHLVLRE. The CDR3 as a whole reads CASGLGGHLVLREQYF.

A remark on this clone: The DNA ends 3 residues before the CDR3 does, and the rest of the CDR3 is filled in from the germline J gene. The chain carries TRBV29-1 and TRBJ1-2, with 8 bases fitting TRBD1. From germline, CDR1 is SQVTM and CDR2 ANQGSEA. The CDR3 spans 13 residues. Incomplete CDR3 DNA: TGCAGCGTTGTCTTGACAGGGGAGTACGGC. Its protein is CSVVLTGEYG. The whole CDR3 reads CSVVLTGEYGYTF.

For this clone: The read ends 3 residues early relative to the CDR3; the germline J gene fills the gap. The chain has TRBV29-1 and TRBJ1-1; D remains unclear. The CDR3 has 12 residues. V lost 5 bases and J 5 bases, leaving 12 bases between the germline ends. Looked up from germline, CDR1 is SQVTM and CDR2 is ANQGSEA. The CDR3 sequence is CSVLSGRTEAFF. The sequenced part of the CDR3 DNA is TGCAGCGTTCTGTCCGGTCGAACTGAA. The full variable domain, with the rest looked up from reference TRBV29-1 and TRBJ1-1, is SAVISQKPSRDICQRGTSLTIQCQVDSQVTMMFWYRQQPGQSLTLIATANQGSEATYESGFVIDKFPISRPNLTFSTLTVSNMSPEDSSIYLCSVLSGRTEAFFGQGTRLTVV.

A remark on this clone: The CDR3 is cut off 3 residues early in the read; its end comes from the germline J gene. The chain has TRBV2 and TRBJ2-1; 11 bases fit TRBD2. Losses at the gene ends were 6 bases for V and 8 bases for J; bases not matched to a gene: 15. CDR3 length equals 17 residues. Germline V gene lookup returns CDR1 SNHLY and CDR2 FYNNEI. The CDR3 here is CASSLAGGPGGVDEQFF. CDR3 DNA (partial): TGTGCCAGCAGCCTAGCGGGGGGCCCGGGGGGGGTAGATGAG.

The CDR3 DNA, read in part, is TGCGCCAGCAGCCCAAGGGGCCAAAATGGC. Translated: CASSPRGQNG. The whole CDR3 protein is CASSPRGQNGYTF. The chain is built from TRBV5-1 and TRBJ1-2; D may be TRBD1 (5 bases). Read coverage stops 3 residues before the CDR3 terminus; the germline J gene supplies the remainder. CDR3 length: 13 amino acids. Germline V gives CDR1 SGHRS, CDR2 YFSETQ. V dropped 4 bases and J dropped 6 bases, with 13 bases sitting between them. Combining the CDR3 with reference TRBV5-1 and TRBJ1-2 gives the whole variable domain KAGVTQTPRYLIKTRGQQVTLSCSPISGHRSVSWYQQTPGQGLQFLFEYFSETQRNKGNFPGRFSGRQFSNSRSEMNVSTLELGDSALYLCASSPRGQNGYTFGSGTRLTVV.

Remarks on this clone: Read coverage stops 3 residues before the CDR3 terminus; the germline J gene supplies the remainder. This chain connects TRBV7-3 to TRBJ1-2, with 9 bases that match TRBD1. Germline lookup yields CDR1 SGHTA and CDR2 FQGTGA. V lost 5 bases, J lost 4 bases, and 8 bases stayed unmatched. The CDR3 is 15 amino acids. The CDR3 DNA, read in part, is TGTGCCAGCAGCCCGGCCCCGACAGGGGGCTATGGC. Translating gives CASSPAPTGGYG. The CDR3 in full is CASSPAPTGGYGYTF. Based on the CDR3 plus reference TRBV7-3 and TRBJ1-2, the full variable domain is GAGVSQTPSNKVTEKGKYVELRCDPISGHTALYWYRQSLGQGPEFLIYFQGTGAADDSGLPNDRFFAVRPEGSVSTLKIQRTERGDSAVYLCASSPAPTGGYGYTFGSGTRLTVV.

With respect to this clone: Read coverage stops 3 residues before the CDR3 terminus; the germline J gene supplies the remainder. The rearrangement uses TRBV10-3 and TRBJ1-1; D is possibly TRBD1 (5 bases). This CDR3 has 13 residues. Per the germline V gene, CDR1 is ENHRY and CDR2 is SYGVKD. V was shortened by 3 bases and J by 0 bases, with 5 bases between the two germline ends. The sequenced CDR3 bases are TGTGCCATCAGTGAAGGGGTGAACACTGAA. Protein sequence: CAISEGVNTE. The whole CDR3 region reads CAISEGVNTEAFF.

As to this clone: From the germline J gene comes the end of the CDR3, since the read stops 3 residues before it. The V and J genes are TRBV5-1 and TRBJ2-7, with TRBD1 identical over 11 bases. This CDR3 region has 16 residues. CDR1 is SGHRS and CDR2 is YFSETQ in the germline V gene. V lost 0 bases, J lost 6 bases, and 8 bases stayed unmatched. The CDR3 spells CASSLGSGTGGSEQYF. CDR3 DNA, as far as it was read: TGCGCCAGCAGCTTGGGCTCCGGGACAGGGGGTAGCGAG.

As for this clone: The read finishes 3 residues shy of the CDR3 end, and the germline J gene is used to complete it. The chain links TRBV6-1 to TRBJ1-6; D ambiguous. Trimming cost V 2 bases and J 0 bases, with 8 bases left between them. This CDR3 has 16 amino acids. Germline-derived CDR1 and CDR2 are MNHNS and SASEGT. CDR3 DNA, as far as it was read: TGTGCCAGCAGTGAAATCCAGAGCTCCTATAATTCACCC. Translated, it gives CASSEIQSSYNSP. The entire CDR3 sequence reads CASSEIQSSYNSPLHF.

A word on this clone: The CDR3 is cut off 3 residues early in the read; its end comes from the germline J gene. This sequence joins TRBV30 and TRBJ1-2, with 9 bases matching TRBD1. V lost 0 bases and J lost 7; bases outside the gene matches: 9. CDR1 and CDR2 (germline): GTSNPN, SVGIG (reference sequence). This CDR3 contains 15 residues. Incomplete CDR3 DNA: TGTGCCTGGAGTGTATCGTCGGGACAGGGATCTGGC. Residues: CAWSVSSGQGSG. The CDR3 as a whole reads CAWSVSSGQGSGYTF.